Sequencing of this T cell receptor (beta chain) was carried out in a study of beta chain features in type 1 diabetes. In the case of this clone: Its specificity is unknown.

Sequenced material consisted of expressed TCRB transcripts (all of the isolated RNA was reverse transcribed). Produced via immunoSEQ multiplex PCR; TCRdb's table is partial and in-frame only. The profile shows about 930,000 clones, under 20% of them singletons. The V and J ends lost 3 bases and 7 bases respectively, with 17 bases between them. The CDR3 has 15 amino acids. In germline, CDR1 is SGHDT, CDR2 YYEEEE. Broader study findings: In these data, an HLA type influence on TCRB rearrangement remained unresolved.

This chain joins TRBV5-6 and TRBJ2-1; the D gene is possibly TRBD2 (6 bases). The origin of this receptor is a woman aged 18-29 years in good health. Sequencing input: naive CD4+ T cells from blood. CDR3 nucleotides: TGTGCCAGCAGCTCGACGGGACTTTCGTCGAATGAGCAGTTCTTC. Translating gives CASSSTGLSSNEQFF.